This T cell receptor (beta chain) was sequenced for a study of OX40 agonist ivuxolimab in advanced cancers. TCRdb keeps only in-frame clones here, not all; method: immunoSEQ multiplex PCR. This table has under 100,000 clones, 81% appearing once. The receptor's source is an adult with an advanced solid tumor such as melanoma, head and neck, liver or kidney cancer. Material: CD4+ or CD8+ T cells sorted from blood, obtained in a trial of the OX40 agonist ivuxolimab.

CDR3 in DNA: TGCAGCGCAGGGAGTTCAGAGACCCAGTACTTC. Its translation is CSAGSSETQYF. The chain has TRBV29-1 and TRBJ2-5; the D gene could be TRBD1 or TRBD2 (5 bases each). This CDR3 spans 11 amino acids. Between the trimmed V and J ends, which lost 7 bases and 4 bases, there was a span of 10 bases. Germline V gives CDR1 SQVTM, CDR2 ANQGSEA.